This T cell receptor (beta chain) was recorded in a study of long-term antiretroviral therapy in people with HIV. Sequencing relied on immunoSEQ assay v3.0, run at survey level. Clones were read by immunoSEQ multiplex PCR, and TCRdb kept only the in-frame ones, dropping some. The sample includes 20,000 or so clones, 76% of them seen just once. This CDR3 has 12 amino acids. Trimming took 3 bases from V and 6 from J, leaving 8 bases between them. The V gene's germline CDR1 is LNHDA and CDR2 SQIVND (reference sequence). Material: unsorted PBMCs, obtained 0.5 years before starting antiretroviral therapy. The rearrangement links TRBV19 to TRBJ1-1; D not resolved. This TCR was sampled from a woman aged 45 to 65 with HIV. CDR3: CASSINGAEAFF. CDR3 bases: TGTGCCAGTAGTATCAACGGAGCTGAAGCTTTCTTT. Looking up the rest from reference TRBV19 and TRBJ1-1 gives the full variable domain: DGGITQSPKYLFRKEGQNVTLSCEQNLNHDAMYWYRQDPGQGLRLIYYSQIVNDFQKGDIAEGYSVSREKKESFPLTVTSAQKNPTAFYLCASSINGAEAFFGQGTRLTVV.